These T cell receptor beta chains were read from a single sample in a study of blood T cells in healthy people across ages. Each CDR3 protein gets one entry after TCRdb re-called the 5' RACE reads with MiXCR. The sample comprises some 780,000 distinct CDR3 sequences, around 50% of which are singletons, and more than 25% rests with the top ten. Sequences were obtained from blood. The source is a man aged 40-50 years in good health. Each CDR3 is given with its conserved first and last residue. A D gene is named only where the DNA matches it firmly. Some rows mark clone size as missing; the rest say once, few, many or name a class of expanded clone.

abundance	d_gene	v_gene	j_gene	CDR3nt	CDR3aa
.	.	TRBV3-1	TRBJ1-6	TGTGCCAGCAGCCAAGGGCGAAATAATTCACCCCTCCACTTT	CASSQGRNNSPLHF
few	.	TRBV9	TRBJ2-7	TGTGCCAGCAGCGTAGCTCTTAGCGACCCCACCGAGCAGTACTTC	CASSVALSDPTEQYF
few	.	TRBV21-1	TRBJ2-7	TGTGCCAGCAGCAAATACAGGGGTGTATGGGAGCAGTACTTC	CASSKYRGVWEQYF
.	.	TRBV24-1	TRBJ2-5	TGTGCCACCAGTGATCGCCTCGGACTAAGAGAGACCCAGTACTTC	CATSDRLGLRETQYF
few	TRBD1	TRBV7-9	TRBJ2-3	TGTGCCAGCAGCTGGACAGGGCCCGCAGATACGCAGTATTTT	CASSWTGPADTQYF
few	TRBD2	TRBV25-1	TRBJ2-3	TGTGCCAGCAGTGCCCCGGGGACTAGGGATACGCAGTATTTT	CASSAPGTRDTQYF
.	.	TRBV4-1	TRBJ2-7	TGCGCCAGCAGCCGTCTAACGGGGGGCTCCGACGAGCTGTACTTC	CASSRLTGGSDELYF
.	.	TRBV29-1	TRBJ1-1	TGCAGCGTCGAAGGGAGGGCTTCGTCAGGGTTCACTGAAGCTTTCTTT	CSVEGRASSGFTEAFF
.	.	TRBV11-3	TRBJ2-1	TGTGCCAGCAGCTTAGATCTGGCAGGGTCGGGGAATGAGCAGTTCTTC	CASSLDLAGSGNEQFF
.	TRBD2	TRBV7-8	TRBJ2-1	TGTGCCAGCACCACTAGCGGGAGCTCCTACAATGAGCAGTTCTTC	CASTTSGSSYNEQFF
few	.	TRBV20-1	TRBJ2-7	TGCAGTGCTAGATCGGGGATTTACTACGAGCAGTACTTC	CSARSGIYYEQYF
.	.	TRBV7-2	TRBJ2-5	TGTGCCAGCAGCTCGGGACACCAACAAGAGACCCAGTACTTC	CASSSGHQQETQYF
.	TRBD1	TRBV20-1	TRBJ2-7	TGCAGTGCTAGAGATGAGACAGGGACCTACGAGCAGTACTTC	CSARDETGTYEQYF
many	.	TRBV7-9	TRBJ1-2	TGTGCCAGCAGCCCGACCCTTAACTATGGCTACACCTTC	CASSPTLNYGYTF
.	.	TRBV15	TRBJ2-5	TGTGCCACCAGCAGATCCCTAGGGCTGGAAACGGAGACCCAGTACTTC	CATSRSLGLETETQYF
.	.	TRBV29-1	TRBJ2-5	TGCAGCGTTGACGAGGGCCCGGGGCAGGCCGGTTCCCAAGAGACCCAGTACTTC	CSVDEGPGQAGSQETQYF
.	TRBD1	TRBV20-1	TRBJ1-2	TGCAGTGCTAGCCCTCGACAGGGCACGTATGGCTGCACCTTC	CSASPRQGTYGCTF
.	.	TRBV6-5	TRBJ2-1	TGTGCCAGCAGTCACGAGACGAATGAGCAGTTCTTC	CASSHETNEQFF
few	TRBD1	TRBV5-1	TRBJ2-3	TGCGCCAGCAGCCCGGGACAGGCTGGCACAGATACGCAGTATTTT	CASSPGQAGTDTQYF
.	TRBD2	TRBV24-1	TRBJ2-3	TGTGCCACCATAGAGGGGGGACTAGCGGATACGCAGTATTTT	CATIEGGLADTQYF
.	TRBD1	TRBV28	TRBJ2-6	TGTGCCAGCAGGCCCTTAGGGACAGGGGAGACTGGGGCCAACGTCCTGACTTTC	CASRPLGTGETGANVLTF
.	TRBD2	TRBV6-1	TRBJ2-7	TGTGCCAGCAGGGGAGGGAGACTCGGGACCCTAGGGATCTACGAGCAGTACTTC	CASRGGRLGTLGIYEQYF
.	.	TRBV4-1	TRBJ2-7	TGCGCCAGCAGCTTATCAGTATCACGGTACGATGAGCAGTACTTC	CASSLSVSRYDEQYF
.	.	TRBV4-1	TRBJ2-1	TGCGCCAGCAGACCGATCCTTCGGGGGCATGAGCAGTTCTTC	CASRPILRGHEQFF
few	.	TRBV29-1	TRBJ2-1	TGCAGCGTTGTGGACCCCCCTGAGCAGTTCTTC	CSVVDPPEQFF
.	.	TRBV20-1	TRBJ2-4	TGCAGTGCTACGGGAAGACCGGTCGTAGCCAAAAACATTCAGTACTTC	CSATGRPVVAKNIQYF
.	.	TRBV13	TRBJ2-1	TGTGCCAGCAGCTCCGAGCTACACAATGAGCAGTTCTTC	CASSSELHNEQFF
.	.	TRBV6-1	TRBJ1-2	TGTGCCAGCCTCCTCCGGGCGAAGGGTGGCTACACCTTC	CASLLRAKGGYTF
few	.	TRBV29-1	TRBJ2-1	TGCAGCGCCGCCCGGGGTTTGGGCAATGAGCAGTTCTTC	CSAARGLGNEQFF
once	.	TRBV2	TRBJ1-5	TGTGCCAGGGGCGACACGGGACCGGAGAATCAGCCCCAGCATTTT	CARGDTGPENQPQHF
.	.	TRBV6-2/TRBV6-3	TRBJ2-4	TGTGCCAGCAGTTTCTCGACAGCCGACATTCAGTACTTC	CASSFSTADIQYF
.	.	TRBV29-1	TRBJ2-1	TGCAGCGTTTTACCGGGGGTTTACAATGAGCAGTTCTTC	CSVLPGVYNEQFF
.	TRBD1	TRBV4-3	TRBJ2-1	TGCGCCAGCAGCCAGGAGGACAGGGCCGTGTATGAGCAGTTCTTC	CASSQEDRAVYEQFF
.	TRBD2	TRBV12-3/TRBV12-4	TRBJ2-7	TGTGCCAGCAGTCCGGGGACTAGCGGGAGAGACGAGCAGTACTTC	CASSPGTSGRDEQYF
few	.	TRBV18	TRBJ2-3	TGTGCCAGCTCACCACCGCTGGGGAGTCGAGGAGATACGCAGTATTTT	CASSPPLGSRGDTQYF
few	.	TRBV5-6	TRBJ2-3	TGTGCCAGCAGCCCGGAGGTGGGCACAGATACGCAGTATTTT	CASSPEVGTDTQYF
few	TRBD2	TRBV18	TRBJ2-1	TGTGCCAGCTCACCCGGACTAGCGGGCTCCTACAATGAGCAGTTCTTC	CASSPGLAGSYNEQFF
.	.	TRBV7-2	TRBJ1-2	TGTGCCAGCAGCTCCGACAGTCAAAACTATGGCTACACCTTC	CASSSDSQNYGYTF
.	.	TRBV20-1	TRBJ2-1	TGCAGTGCTGGATTTAGCGGAAGCTCCTACAATGAGCAGTTCTTC	CSAGFSGSSYNEQFF
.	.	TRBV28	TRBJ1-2	TGTGCCAGCAGTTCGGAGGGCAGGGCGGGGAAATATGGCTACACCTTC	CASSSEGRAGKYGYTF
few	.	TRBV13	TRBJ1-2	TGTGCCAGCAGCTTACAGTTGGGGGCGAATAACTATGGCTACACCTTC	CASSLQLGANNYGYTF
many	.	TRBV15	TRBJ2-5	TGTGCCACCAGCAGAGCCCCTGCCGAGACCCAGTACTTC	CATSRAPAETQYF
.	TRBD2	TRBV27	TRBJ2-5	TGTGCCAGCAGCGAACTAGCGGGAAAAGAGACCCAGTACTTC	CASSELAGKETQYF
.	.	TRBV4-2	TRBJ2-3	TGTGCCAGCAGCCCGACACTAGATAGCACAGATACGCAGTATTTT	CASSPTLDSTDTQYF
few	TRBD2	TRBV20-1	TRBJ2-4	TGCAGTGCCCCAAGGGGAGGGGAAGACATTCAGTACTTC	CSAPRGGEDIQYF
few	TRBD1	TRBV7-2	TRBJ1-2	TGTGCCAGCAGCTCTAGATCAGGGGGGGACCACTATGGCTACACCTTC	CASSSRSGGDHYGYTF
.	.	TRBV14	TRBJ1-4	TGTGCCAGCAGCCAAGTTCGAGGGAGGACTGGGGGTAAACTGTTTTTT	CASSQVRGRTGGKLFF
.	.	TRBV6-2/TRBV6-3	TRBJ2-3	TGTGCCAGCAGTGACTGGGTAACAGATACGCAGTATTTT	CASSDWVTDTQYF
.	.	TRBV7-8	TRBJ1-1	TGTGCCAGCAGCTCCTCGGCCCCCAGGGGAAACACTGAAGCTTTCTTT	CASSSSAPRGNTEAFF
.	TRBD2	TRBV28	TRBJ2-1	TGTGCCAGCATCGCGGGAGGCGGGCCGTTCTTC	CASIAGGGPFF
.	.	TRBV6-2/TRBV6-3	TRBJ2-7	TGTGCCAGCAGCACGACAGGGAGGGACGAGCAGTACTTC	CASSTTGRDEQYF
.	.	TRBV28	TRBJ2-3	TGTGCCAGCAGTCCCCCCCTAGGAACAGATACGCAGTATTTT	CASSPPLGTDTQYF
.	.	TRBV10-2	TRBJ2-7	TGCGCCAGCAGGGGGAATGGGGCCGACTACGAGCAGTACTTC	CASRGNGADYEQYF
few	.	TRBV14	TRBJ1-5	TGTGCCAGCAGCCCCCAGGACGGCATCTATAGCAATCAGCCCCAGCATTTT	CASSPQDGIYSNQPQHF
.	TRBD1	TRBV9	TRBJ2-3	TGTGCCAGCAGCGTTCTGAGACAGGGGGCCTCAATAGATACGCAGTATTTT	CASSVLRQGASIDTQYF
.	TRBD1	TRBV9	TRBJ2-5	TGTGCCAGCAGCGCTGGGACAGCGGAAGAGACCCAGTACTTC	CASSAGTAEETQYF
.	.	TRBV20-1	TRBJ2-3	TGCAGTGCTAGAATGATCGGGGCTGATACGCAGTATTTT	CSARMIGADTQYF
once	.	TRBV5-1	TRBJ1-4	TGCGCCAGCAGCTTAACCGGGACTGGAGACGAAAAACTGTTTTTT	CASSLTGTGDEKLFF
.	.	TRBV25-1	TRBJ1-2	TGTGCCAGCAATGAATATTCGGTGGGAATGGCTAACTATGGCTACACCTTC	CASNEYSVGMANYGYTF